These 5 T cell receptor beta chains came from one sample sequenced in a study of blood T cell repertoires in COVID-19. Sequenced by immunoSEQ multiplex PCR; TCRdb stores in-frame clones only, minus some. This sample has tens of thousands of clones, with roughly 90% found just once. Sequencing was performed on peripheral blood. Receptor source: a man between 65 and 79 years old with acute or convalescent COVID-19.

V gene TRBV19 combines with J gene TRBJ2-3; 8 positions match TRBD1. Unmatched junction bases numbered 6, after V lost 4 bases and J lost 6 bases. Germline lookup yields CDR1 LNHDA and CDR2 SQIVND (reference sequence). There are 14 residues in the CDR3. This CDR3 reads CASSSRTGWDTQYF. The CDR3, as DNA: TGTGCCAGTAGTAGCCGGACAGGGTGGGATACGCAGTATTTT.

The table lists this clone with a few counts. This chain uses TRBV7-2 with TRBJ1-5, with a tentative D call TRBD1 (6 bases). The CDR3 spans 15 residues. Trimming cost V 5 bases and J 7 bases, with 18 bases left between them. Per the germline V gene, CDR1 is SGHTA and CDR2 is FQGNSA. The DNA of the CDR3 is TGTGCCAGCAGCCCGTCGACAGGCAGTGAACAGCCCCAGCATTTT. It translates to CASSPSTGSEQPQHF.

This clone showed up just once. The chain joins TRBV6-5 to TRBJ2-7; 7 bases agree with TRBD1. CDR3 size: 13 residues. Germline V gives CDR1 MNHEY, CDR2 SVGAGI. V was clipped by 7 bases and J by 7 bases; unmatched bases: 10. The CDR3 region has the DNA TGTGCCAGCACCGCGAGCAGGGGGAGAGAGCAGTACTTC. Amino acid sequence: CASTASRGREQYF.

The J gene is TRBJ1-4, the V gene TRBV18, with 8 bases lining up with TRBD1. Germline CDR1 and CDR2: KGHSH and LQKENI. Germline trimming cut 6 bases from V and 6 bases from J; bases unmatched to any gene: 6. The CDR3 is 14 residues long. The CDR3 reads CASSWTGSDEKLFF. The CDR3 coding sequence is TGTGCCAGCTCCTGGACAGGGTCGGATGAAAAACTGTTTTTT.

V is TRBV5-1 and J is TRBJ2-7; the match to TRBD2 covers 9 bases. Germline V gene data show CDR1 as SGHRS and CDR2 as YFSETQ. The trim removed 0 bases at V and 2 bases at J, leaving 3 bases unmatched. This CDR3 comprises 15 residues. The CDR3 spells CASSLVAGETYEQYF. The CDR3 coding sequence is TGCGCCAGCAGCTTGGTAGCGGGAGAAACCTACGAGCAGTACTTC. The complete variable domain, with remaining parts taken from reference TRBV5-1 and TRBJ2-7, reads KAGVTQTPRYLIKTRGQQVTLSCSPISGHRSVSWYQQTPGQGLQFLFEYFSETQRNKGNFPGRFSGRQFSNSRSEMNVSTLELGDSALYLCASSLVAGETYEQYFGPGTRLTVT.